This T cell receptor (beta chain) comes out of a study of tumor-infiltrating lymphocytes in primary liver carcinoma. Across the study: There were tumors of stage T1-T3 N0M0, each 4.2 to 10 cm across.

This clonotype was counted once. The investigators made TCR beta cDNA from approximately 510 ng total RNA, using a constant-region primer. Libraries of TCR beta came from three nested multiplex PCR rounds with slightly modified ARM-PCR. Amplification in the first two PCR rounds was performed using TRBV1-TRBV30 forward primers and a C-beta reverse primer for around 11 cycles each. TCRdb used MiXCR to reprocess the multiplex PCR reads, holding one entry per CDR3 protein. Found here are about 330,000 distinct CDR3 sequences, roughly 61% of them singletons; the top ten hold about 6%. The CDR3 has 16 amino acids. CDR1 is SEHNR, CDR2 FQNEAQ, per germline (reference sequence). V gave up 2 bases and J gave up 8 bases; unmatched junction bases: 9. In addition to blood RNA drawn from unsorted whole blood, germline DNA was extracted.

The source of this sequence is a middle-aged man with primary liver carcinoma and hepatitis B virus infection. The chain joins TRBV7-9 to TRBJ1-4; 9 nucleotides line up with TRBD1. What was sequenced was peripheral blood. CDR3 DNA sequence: TGTGCCAGCAGCTTACATCCCGGGACAGGGTCAGAAAAACTGTTTTTT. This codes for CASSLHPGTGSEKLFF.